This T cell receptor beta chain originates from a study of blood T cell repertoires in COVID-19. Study-wide background: T cells, B-cell-depleted T cells, or PBMCs provided the cDNA or gDNA that served as material.

Sequenced by immunoSEQ multiplex PCR; TCRdb stores in-frame clones only, minus some. The data contain 150,000 to 200,000 clones, 88% of them singletons. The CDR3 spans 15 residues. The J segment lost 6 bases and the V segment lost 6 bases, leaving 13 bases of the junction unmatched. In germline, CDR1 is MDHEN, CDR2 SYDVKM. The chain employs TRBV28 and TRBJ1-2; 7 bases align to TRBD1. This receptor was obtained from a man aged 35-49 years with active or convalescent COVID-19. The sequenced sample consisted of peripheral blood. The CDR3 bases are TGTGCCAGCAGCCAATCAGGACAGGTTAGGAATGGCTACACCTTC. The encoded protein is CASSQSGQVRNGYTF.